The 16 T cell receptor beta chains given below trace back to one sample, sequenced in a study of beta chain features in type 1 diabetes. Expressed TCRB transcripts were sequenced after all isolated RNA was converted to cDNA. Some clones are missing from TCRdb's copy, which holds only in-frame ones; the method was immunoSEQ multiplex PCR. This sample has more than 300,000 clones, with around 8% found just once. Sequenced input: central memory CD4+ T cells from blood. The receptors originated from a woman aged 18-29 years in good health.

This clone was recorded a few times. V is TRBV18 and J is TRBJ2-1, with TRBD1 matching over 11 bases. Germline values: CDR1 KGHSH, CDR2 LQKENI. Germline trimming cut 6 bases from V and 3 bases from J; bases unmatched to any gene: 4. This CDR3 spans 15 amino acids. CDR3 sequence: CASSAGTGGYNEQFF. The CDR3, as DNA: TGTGCCAGCTCCGCCGGGACAGGGGGCTACAATGAGCAGTTCTTC.

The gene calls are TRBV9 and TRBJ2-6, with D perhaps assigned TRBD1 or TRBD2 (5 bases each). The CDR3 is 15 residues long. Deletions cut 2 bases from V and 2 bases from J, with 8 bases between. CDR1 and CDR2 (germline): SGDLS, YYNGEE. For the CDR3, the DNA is TGTGCCAGCAGCGTTATGGGGGCTGGGGCCAACGTCCTGACTTTC. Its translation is CASSVMGAGANVLTF.

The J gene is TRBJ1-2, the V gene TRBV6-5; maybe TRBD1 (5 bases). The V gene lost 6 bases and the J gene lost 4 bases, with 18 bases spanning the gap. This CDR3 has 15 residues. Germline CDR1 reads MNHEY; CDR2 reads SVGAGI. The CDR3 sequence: CASSPRARSPYGYTF. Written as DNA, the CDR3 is TGTGCCAGCAGCCCCAGGGCCCGGAGTCCCTATGGCTACACCTTC.

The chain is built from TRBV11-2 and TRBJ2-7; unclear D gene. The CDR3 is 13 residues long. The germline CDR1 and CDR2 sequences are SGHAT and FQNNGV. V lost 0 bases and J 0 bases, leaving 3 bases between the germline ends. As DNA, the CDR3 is TGTGCCAGCAGCTTAGAGAGCTCCTACGAGCAGTACTTC. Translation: CASSLESSYEQYF.

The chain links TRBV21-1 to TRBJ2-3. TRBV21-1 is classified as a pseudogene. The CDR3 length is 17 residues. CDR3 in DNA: TGTGCCAGCACCCCAACCCCGAGGGGAATTAACGCAGATACGCAGTATTTT. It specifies CASTPTPRGINADTQYF.

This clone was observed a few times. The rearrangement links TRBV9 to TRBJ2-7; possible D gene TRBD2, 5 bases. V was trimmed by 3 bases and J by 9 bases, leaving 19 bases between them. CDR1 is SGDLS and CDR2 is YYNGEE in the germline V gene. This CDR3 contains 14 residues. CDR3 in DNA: TGTGCCAGCAGCGCGGCCGGACTGGGCCCCGGGCAGTACTTC. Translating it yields CASSAAGLGPGQYF.

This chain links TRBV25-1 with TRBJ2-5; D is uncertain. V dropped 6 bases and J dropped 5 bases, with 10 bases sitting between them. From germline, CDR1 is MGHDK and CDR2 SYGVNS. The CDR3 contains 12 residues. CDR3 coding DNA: TGTGCCAGCAGCGAAAGGGTCGAGACCCAGTACTTC. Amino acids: CASSERVETQYF. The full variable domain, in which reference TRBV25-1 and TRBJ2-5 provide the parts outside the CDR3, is EADIYQTPRYLVIGTGKKITLECSQTMGHDKMYWYQQDPGMELHLIHYSYGVNSTEKGDLSSESTVSRIRTEHFPLTLESARPSHTSQYLCASSERVETQYFGPGTRLLVL.

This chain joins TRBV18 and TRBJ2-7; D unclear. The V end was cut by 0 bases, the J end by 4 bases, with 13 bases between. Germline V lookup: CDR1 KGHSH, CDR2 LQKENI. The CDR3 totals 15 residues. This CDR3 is CASSPPGRLVYEQYF. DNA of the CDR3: TGTGCCAGCTCACCACCGGGTCGTTTGGTATACGAGCAGTACTTC.

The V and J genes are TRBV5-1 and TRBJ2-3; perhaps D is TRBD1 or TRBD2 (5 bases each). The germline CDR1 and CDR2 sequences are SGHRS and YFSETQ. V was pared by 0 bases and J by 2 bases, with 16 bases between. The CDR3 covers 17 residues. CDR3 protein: CASSLVRGRKNTDTQYF. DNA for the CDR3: TGCGCCAGCAGCTTGGTCCGGGGACGGAAGAACACAGATACGCAGTATTTT.

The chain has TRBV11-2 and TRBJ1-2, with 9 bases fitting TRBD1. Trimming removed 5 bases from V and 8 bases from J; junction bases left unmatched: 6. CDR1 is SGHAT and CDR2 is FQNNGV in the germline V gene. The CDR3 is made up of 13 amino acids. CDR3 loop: CASSPNRGHGYTF. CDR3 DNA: TGTGCCAGCAGCCCGAACAGGGGGCACGGCTACACCTTC. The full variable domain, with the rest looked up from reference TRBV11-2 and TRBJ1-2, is EAGVAQSPRYKIIEKRQSVAFWCNPISGHATLYWYQQILGQGPKLLIQFQNNGVVDDSQLPKDRFSAERLKGVDSTLKIQPAKLEDSAVYLCASSPNRGHGYTFGSGTRLTVV.

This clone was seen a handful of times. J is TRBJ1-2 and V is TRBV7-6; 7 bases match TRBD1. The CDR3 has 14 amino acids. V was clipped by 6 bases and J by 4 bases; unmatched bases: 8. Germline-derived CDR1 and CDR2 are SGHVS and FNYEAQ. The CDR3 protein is CASSAGAGGYGYTF. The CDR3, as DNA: TGTGCCAGCAGTGCCGGGGCAGGGGGCTATGGCTACACCTTC.

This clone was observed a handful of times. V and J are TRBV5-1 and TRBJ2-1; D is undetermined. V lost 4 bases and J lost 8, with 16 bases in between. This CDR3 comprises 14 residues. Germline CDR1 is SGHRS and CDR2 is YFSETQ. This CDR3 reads CASSPTVGLDEQFF. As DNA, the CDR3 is TGCGCCAGCAGCCCCACAGTGGGCCTCGATGAGCAGTTCTTC.

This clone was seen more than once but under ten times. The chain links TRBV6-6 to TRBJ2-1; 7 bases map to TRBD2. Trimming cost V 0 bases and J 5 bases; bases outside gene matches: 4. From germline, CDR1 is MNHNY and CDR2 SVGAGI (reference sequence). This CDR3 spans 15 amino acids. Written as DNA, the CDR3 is TGTGCCAGCAGTTACTCCGGCGGGACTAACAATGAGCAGTTCTTC. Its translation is CASSYSGGTNNEQFF.

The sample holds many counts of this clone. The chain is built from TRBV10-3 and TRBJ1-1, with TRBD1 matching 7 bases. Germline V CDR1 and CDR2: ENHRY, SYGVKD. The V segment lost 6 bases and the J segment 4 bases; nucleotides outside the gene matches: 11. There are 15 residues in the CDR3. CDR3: CAIRGGTGDTTEAFF. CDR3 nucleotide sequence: TGTGCCATCAGGGGCGGAACAGGGGACACCACTGAAGCTTTCTTT.

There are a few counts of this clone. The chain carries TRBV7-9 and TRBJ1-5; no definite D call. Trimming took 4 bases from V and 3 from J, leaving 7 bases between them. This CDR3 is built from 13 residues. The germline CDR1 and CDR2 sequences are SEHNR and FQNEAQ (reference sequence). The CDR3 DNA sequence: TGTGCCAGCAGCTCAAACACCAATCAGCCCCAGCATTTT. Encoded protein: CASSSNTNQPQHF.

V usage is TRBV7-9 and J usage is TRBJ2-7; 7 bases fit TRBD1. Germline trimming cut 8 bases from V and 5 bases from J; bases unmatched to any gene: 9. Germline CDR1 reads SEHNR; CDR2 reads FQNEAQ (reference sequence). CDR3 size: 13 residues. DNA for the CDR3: TGTGCCAGCTGGGGACCGACAGGGAACGAGCAGTACTTC. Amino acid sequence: CASWGPTGNEQYF.